Listed below are T cell receptor beta chains from one sample, sequenced in a study of identical twins. TCRdb re-called the 5' RACE reads through MiXCR, storing one row per CDR3 protein. This table holds hundreds of thousands of distinct CDR3 sequences, around 7.5% found once. These data also featured in a second study, about yellow fever vaccine responses in identical twins.

The sequenced sample was PBMCs. The source is a woman between 18 and 29 years old in good health. CDR3s include the opening cysteine and the closing phenylalanine or tryptophan. The D gene is left open where the match is weak. Size tells how often a clone was seen (once, few, many) or the class of an expanded clone, and some rows leave it out.

cdr3_nt | cdr3_aa | v_call | d_call | clone_size | j_call
TGCAGTGCTAGAGTTGAGACAGGGGAGACAGATACGCAGTATTTT | CSARVETGETDTQYF | TRBV20-1 | TRBD1 | . | TRBJ2-3
TGTGCCAGCAGCGGGCATAGCGGGGGTATTGAGCAGTTCTTC | CASSGHSGGIEQFF | TRBV3-1 | TRBD2 | many | TRBJ2-1
TGCGCCAGCAGCAAAACGGAAAGGGGCTCCTACGAGCAGTACTTC | CASSKTERGSYEQYF | TRBV5-1 | . | few | TRBJ2-7
TGCGCCAGCAGCCTCCTAGGGGGTGAAAAACTGTTTTTT | CASSLLGGEKLFF | TRBV4-1 | . | many | TRBJ1-4
TGTGCCAGCAGTTGGACTAGCGGTATCAATGAGCAGTTCTTC | CASSWTSGINEQFF | TRBV2 | TRBD2 | few | TRBJ2-1
TGTGCCAGCAGTGAGGGGGCTAGCCCAGATACGCAGTATTTT | CASSEGASPDTQYF | TRBV2 | . | few | TRBJ2-3
TGTGCCAGCAGTTTAGCGGTCCGGGTGGGGACCGGGGAGCTGTTTTTT | CASSLAVRVGTGELFF | TRBV27 | . | few | TRBJ2-2
TGCAGCGTTTACAGGGGAACTAATGAAAAACTGTTTTTT | CSVYRGTNEKLFF | TRBV29-1 | TRBD1 | . | TRBJ1-4
TGTGCCACCCAAGATTCGGGAAACACCATATATTTT | CATQDSGNTIYF | TRBV24-1 | . | few | TRBJ1-3
TGTGCCAGCAGTTTGTTTCAGCAGATGAACACTGAAGCTTTCTTT | CASSLFQQMNTEAFF | TRBV28 | . | few | TRBJ1-1
TGTGCCAGCAACCTCATGCCAGACTACAATGAGCAGTTCTTC | CASNLMPDYNEQFF | TRBV9 | . | many | TRBJ2-1
TGTGCCAGCAGTCCGGCCAGCATGAACACTGAAGCTTTCTTT | CASSPASMNTEAFF | TRBV27 | . | few | TRBJ1-1
TGCGCCAGCAGCTTCCCGGGACAGGGGGCAAATGAGCAGTTCTTC | CASSFPGQGANEQFF | TRBV5-1 | TRBD1 | few | TRBJ2-1
TGTGCCAGCAGGCGGGGGTCCACCTACGAGCAGTACTTC | CASRRGSTYEQYF | TRBV6-6 | TRBD2 | few | TRBJ2-7
TGCGCCAGCAGCTTGGGTAGCGGGACCCGCTCCGATACGCAGTATTTT | CASSLGSGTRSDTQYF | TRBV5-1 | TRBD2 | few | TRBJ2-3
TGTGCCAGCAGCTCGGACAGAAAAGAGACCCAGTACTTC | CASSSDRKETQYF | TRBV3-1 | . | many | TRBJ2-5
TGTGCCAGCAGTTACTCGGCTAACAGGGTTGGCTACACCTTC | CASSYSANRVGYTF | TRBV6-5 | . | . | TRBJ1-2
TGTGCCAGCAGCTTAGGTCGGCCTCACACCGGGGAGCTGTTTTTT | CASSLGRPHTGELFF | TRBV7-6 | . | many | TRBJ2-2
TGTGCCAGCAGTCTACAGGGGGCCCGTCAGCCCCAGCATTTT | CASSLQGARQPQHF | TRBV27 | TRBD1 | . | TRBJ1-5
TGCGCCAGCAGCTTGGAGACTAGCGAGAACATTCAGTACTTC | CASSLETSENIQYF | TRBV5-1 | TRBD2 | few | TRBJ2-4
TGTGCCAGCAGCTTCTTCCAGGGTTCTGGAAACACCATATATTTT | CASSFFQGSGNTIYF | TRBV5-5 | . | few | TRBJ1-3
TGTGCCAGCAGGGGGACAAGAGATACGCAGTATTTT | CASRGTRDTQYF | TRBV7-9 | . | few | TRBJ2-3
TGCGCCAGCAATCGCGTCTCCCGACAGGGGGTAAACACCGGGGAGCTGTTTTTT | CASNRVSRQGVNTGELFF | TRBV5-1 | TRBD1 | few | TRBJ2-2
TGTGCCAGCAGTATCAACAGGGGGGGACTAGCCAAAAACATTCAGTACTTC | CASSINRGGLAKNIQYF | TRBV6-1 | . | many | TRBJ2-4